The rows below give T cell receptor beta chains drawn from one sample of a study of breast tumors, draining lymph nodes, adjacent tissues. TCRdb processed the multiplex PCR reads anew with MiXCR; each CDR3 protein has one entry. In the table there are 60,000 to 65,000 distinct CDR3 sequences, approximately 54% of which are singletons. The material sequenced was breast tumor tissue. These receptors came from a female donor with breast cancer. Some clones in this sample may be carry-over from other donors' samples. CDR3s include the opening cysteine and the closing phenylalanine or tryptophan.

CDR3 protein: CASSALAGVDPTDTQYF
V gene: TRBV6-1

CDR3 protein: CASSLQREGRGEQYF
V gene: TRBV12-3/TRBV12-4

CDR3 protein: CASSEMVAGPDEQYF
V gene: TRBV10-1

CDR3 protein: CASSFRTGNEKLFF
V gene: TRBV5-1

CDR3 protein: CSAAPGSYEHF
V gene: TRBV20-1

CDR3 protein: CASRSAGSQETQYF
V gene: TRBV7-2

CDR3 protein: CSARFRDHSYNEQYF
V gene: TRBV20-1

CDR3 protein: CASSLGLAGSNEQFF
V gene: TRBV5-6

CDR3 protein: CASMGGTVSSPLHF
V gene: TRBV6-6

CDR3 protein: CASSFLGQAQDYGYTF
V gene: TRBV7-2

CDR3 protein: CASSVRGGAGNQPQHF
V gene: TRBV2

CDR3 protein: CASRSPLASGVSSGANVLTF
V gene: TRBV6-2/TRBV6-3

CDR3 protein: CASSRRGSSYEQYF
V gene: TRBV12-3/TRBV12-4

CDR3 protein: CAWSVGLTF
V gene: TRBV30

CDR3 protein: CSAAGLAGGSYNEQFF
V gene: TRBV20-1

CDR3 protein: CASSLAMQSLGYTF
V gene: TRBV7-2

CDR3 protein: CASTRLAGNTDTQYF
V gene: TRBV6-1

CDR3 protein: CASSQVSGEGSGYEQYF
V gene: TRBV4-2

CDR3 protein: CASSSARGDRGLGYEQYF
V gene: TRBV15

CDR3 protein: CASSHSIGRFPYEQYF
V gene: TRBV6-2/TRBV6-3

CDR3 protein: CASSLWDRNYGYTF
V gene: TRBV7-9

CDR3 protein: CATGYGANVLTF
V gene: TRBV19

CDR3 protein: CASSHQGAYQPQHF
V gene: TRBV6-2/TRBV6-3

CDR3 protein: CSAERGALNTGELFF
V gene: TRBV20-1

CDR3 protein: CATNLGGTHSGNTIYF
V gene: TRBV15